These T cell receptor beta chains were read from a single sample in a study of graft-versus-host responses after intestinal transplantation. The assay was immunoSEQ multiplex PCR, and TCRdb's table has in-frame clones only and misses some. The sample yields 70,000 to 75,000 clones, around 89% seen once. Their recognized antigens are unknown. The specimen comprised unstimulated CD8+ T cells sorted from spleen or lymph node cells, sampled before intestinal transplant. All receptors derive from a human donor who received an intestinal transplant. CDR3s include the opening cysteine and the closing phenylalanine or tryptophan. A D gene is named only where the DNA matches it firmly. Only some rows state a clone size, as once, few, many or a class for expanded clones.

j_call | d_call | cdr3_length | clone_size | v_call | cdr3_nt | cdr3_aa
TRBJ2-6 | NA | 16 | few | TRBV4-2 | TGTGCCAGCAGCCAAGATAAGGGGACTGGGGCCAACGTCCTGACTTTC | CASSQDKGTGANVLTF
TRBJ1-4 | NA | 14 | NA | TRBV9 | TGTGCCAGCAGCAGGGCAGGGGATAATGAAAAACTGTTTTTT | CASSRAGDNEKLFF
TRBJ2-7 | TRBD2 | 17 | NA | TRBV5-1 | TGCGCCAGCAGCCCCTGGGGGGAGGGAGTTAAGCCCTACGAGCAGTACTTC | CASSPWGEGVKPYEQYF
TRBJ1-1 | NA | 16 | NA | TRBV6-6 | TGTGCCAGCAGCTATAAAATACAGGGTTTGAACACTGAAGCTTTCTTT | CASSYKIQGLNTEAFF
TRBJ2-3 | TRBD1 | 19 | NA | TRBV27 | TGTGCCAGCAGTATCTCGGGACAGGGGGCCTCCCCAATCGCAGATACGCAGTATTTT | CASSISGQGASPIADTQYF
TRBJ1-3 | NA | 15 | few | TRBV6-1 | TGTGCCAGCAGTGCCTGGACAGCCTCTGGAAACACCATATATTTT | CASSAWTASGNTIYF
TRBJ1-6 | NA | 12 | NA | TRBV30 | TGTGCCTGGAGCCCGGGTAATTCACCCCTCCACTTT | CAWSPGNSPLHF
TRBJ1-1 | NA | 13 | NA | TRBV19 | TGTGCCAGCTCTTACGGGATGAACACTGAAGCTTTCTTT | CASSYGMNTEAFF
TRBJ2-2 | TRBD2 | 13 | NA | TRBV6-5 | TGTGCCAGCAGTTACGGGGGGGCCGGGGAGCTGTTTTTT | CASSYGGAGELFF
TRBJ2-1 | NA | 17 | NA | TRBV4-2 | TGTGCCAGCAGCCAAGAAAGTGGGACTCCCTCCTACAATGAGCAGTTCTTC | CASSQESGTPSYNEQFF
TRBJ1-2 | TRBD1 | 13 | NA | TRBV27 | TGTGCCAGCAGTTTTCCGACAGGGTATGGCTACACCTTC | CASSFPTGYGYTF
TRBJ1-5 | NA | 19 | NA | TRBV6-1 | TGTGCCAGCAGTGGAGGGGTAGGACAGATGAAATATCATAATCAGCCCCAGCATTTT | CASSGGVGQMKYHNQPQHF
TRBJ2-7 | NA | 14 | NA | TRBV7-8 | TGTGCCAGCAGCTCGGGACTGCAGGTCTACGAGCAGTACTTC | CASSSGLQVYEQYF
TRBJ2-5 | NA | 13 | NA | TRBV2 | TGTGCCACCCTACTAGGGAGAGGGGAGACCCAGTACTTC | CATLLGRGETQYF
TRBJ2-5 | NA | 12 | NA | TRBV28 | TGTGCCAGCAGTTCCATGGGGTGGGAGCAGTACTTC | CASSSMGWEQYF
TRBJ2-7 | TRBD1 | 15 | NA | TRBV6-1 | TGTGCCAGCAGTCCAGGGACAGGGGTTCATCACGAGCAGTACTTC | CASSPGTGVHHEQYF
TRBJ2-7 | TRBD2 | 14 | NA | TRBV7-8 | TGTGCCAGCAGCTTTGGGGGGGAACCTCCCGAGCAGTACTTC | CASSFGGEPPEQYF
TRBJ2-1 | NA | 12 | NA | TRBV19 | TGTGCCAGTGGGGACTTATACAATGAGCAGTTCTTC | CASGDLYNEQFF
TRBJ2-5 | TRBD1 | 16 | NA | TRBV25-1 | TGTGCCAGCAGTTCCCTGACAGGGGGGACCCAAGAGACCCAGTACTTC | CASSSLTGGTQETQYF
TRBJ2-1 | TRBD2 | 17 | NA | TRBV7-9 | TGTGCCAGCAGCTTAGCGTACAGACTAGCGGTAGACAATGAGCAGTTCTTC | CASSLAYRLAVDNEQFF
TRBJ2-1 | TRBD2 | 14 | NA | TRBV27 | TGTGCCAGCGGCCTAGCGGGGCTGTACAATGAGCAGTTCTTC | CASGLAGLYNEQFF
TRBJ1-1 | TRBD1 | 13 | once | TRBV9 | TGTGCCAGCAGCGCGGGGACAGGGGGAGAAGCTTTCTTT | CASSAGTGGEAFF
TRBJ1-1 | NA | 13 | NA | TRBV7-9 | TGTGCCAGCAGCTTAGGGGGGCCCACTGAAGCTTTCTTT | CASSLGGPTEAFF
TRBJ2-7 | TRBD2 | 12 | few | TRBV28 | TGTGCCAGAAGACTAGCGGGAGGCGAGCAGTACTTC | CARRLAGGEQYF
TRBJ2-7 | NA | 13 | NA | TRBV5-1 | TGCGCCAGCAGCGAAGCCCTGACCTACGAGCAGTACTTC | CASSEALTYEQYF
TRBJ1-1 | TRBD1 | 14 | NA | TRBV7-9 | TGTGCCAGCAGCGGGACAGGGTTCAACACTGAAGCTTTCTTT | CASSGTGFNTEAFF
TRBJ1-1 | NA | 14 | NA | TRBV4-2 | TGTGCCAGCAGCCCCCAAGTCGGGAACACTGAAGCTTTCTTT | CASSPQVGNTEAFF
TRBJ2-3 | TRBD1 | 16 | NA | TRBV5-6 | TGTGCCAGCAGCTTGATATCACAGGGGGCGCGAAATACGCAGTATTTT | CASSLISQGARNTQYF
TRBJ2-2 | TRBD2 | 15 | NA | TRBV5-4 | TGTGCCAGCAGCCCGACGCCGGGGGGTACCGGGGAGCTGTTTTTT | CASSPTPGGTGELFF
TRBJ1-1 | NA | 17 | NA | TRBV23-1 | TGCGCCAGCCACCAAGGGGCAGGGAAGGGAAGGATCACTGAAGCTTTCTTT | CASHQGAGKGRITEAFF
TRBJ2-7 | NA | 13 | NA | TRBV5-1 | TGCGCCAGCAGCCTGTCCCGAGCCTACGAGCAGTACTTC | CASSLSRAYEQYF
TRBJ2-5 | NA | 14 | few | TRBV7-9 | TGTGCCAGCAGCTGGGGGGTCAGGGGGGAGACCCAGTACTTC | CASSWGVRGETQYF
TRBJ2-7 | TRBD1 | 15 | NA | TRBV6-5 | TGTGCCAGCAGTTACTCTCGGACAGGGGGATACGAGCAGTACTTC | CASSYSRTGGYEQYF
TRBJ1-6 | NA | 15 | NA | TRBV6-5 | TGTGCCAGCAGTTACGCTGACAGCCATCACTCACCCCTCCACTTT | CASSYADSHHSPLHF
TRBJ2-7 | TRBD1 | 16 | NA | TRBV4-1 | TGCGCCAGCAGCCCCCTACCGGGGCAGGGGGCCTACGAGCAGTACTTC | CASSPLPGQGAYEQYF
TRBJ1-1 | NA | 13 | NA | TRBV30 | TGTGCCTGTTACTCCGAAGTGAACACTGAAGCTTTCTTT | CACYSEVNTEAFF
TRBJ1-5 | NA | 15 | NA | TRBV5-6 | TGTGCCAGCAGCCGGACAGAAGCGGGCAATCAGCCCCAGCATTTT | CASSRTEAGNQPQHF
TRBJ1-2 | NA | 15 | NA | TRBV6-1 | TGTGCCAGCAGTGACCAGGACAGTATTTCCTATGGCTACACCTTC | CASSDQDSISYGYTF
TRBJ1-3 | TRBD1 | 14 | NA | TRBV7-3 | TGTGCCAGCAGCCTCACAGGGGAAGGAAACACCATATATTTT | CASSLTGEGNTIYF
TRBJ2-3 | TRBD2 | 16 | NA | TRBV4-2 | TGTGCCAGCAGCCGGGAACTAGCGGGGGACTATAATACGCAGTATTTT | CASSRELAGDYNTQYF
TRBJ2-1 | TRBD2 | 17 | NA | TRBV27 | TGTGCCAGCAGTTTACCCCGATTAGCGGGAGGGCCTGTTGAGCAGTTCTTC | CASSLPRLAGGPVEQFF
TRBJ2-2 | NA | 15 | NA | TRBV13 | TGTGCCAGCAGCTTTTTCCACTCACTCACCGGGGAGCTGTTTTTT | CASSFFHSLTGELFF
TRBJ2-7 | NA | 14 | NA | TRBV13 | TGTGCCAGCAGCTTATTCAGGGAGGCCTACGAGCAGTACTTC | CASSLFREAYEQYF
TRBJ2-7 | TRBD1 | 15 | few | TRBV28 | TGTGCCAGCAGGGGCCCGGGACAGGGGACCTACGAGCAGTACTTC | CASRGPGQGTYEQYF
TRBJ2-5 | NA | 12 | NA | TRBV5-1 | TGCGCCAGCAGCGTCAACCAAGAGACCCAGTACTTC | CASSVNQETQYF
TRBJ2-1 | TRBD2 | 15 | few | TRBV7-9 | TGTGCCAGCAGCCCGACTAGCGTCTCCTACAATGAGCAGTTCTTC | CASSPTSVSYNEQFF
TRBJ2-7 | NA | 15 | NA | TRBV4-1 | TGCGCCAGCAGCCAATTTACGGGAAGTTCCTACGAGCAGTATTTC | CASSQFTGSSYEQYF
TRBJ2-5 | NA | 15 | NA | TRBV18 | TGTGCCAGCTCACCTAAAGGGAGTAAATTAGAGACCCAGTACTTC | CASSPKGSKLETQYF
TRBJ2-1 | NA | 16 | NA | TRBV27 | TGTGCCAGCAGTTTACACAAGTTAATCCCCTACAATGAGCAGTTCTTC | CASSLHKLIPYNEQFF
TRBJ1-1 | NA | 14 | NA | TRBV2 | TGTGCCAGCAGTGAAGTAGTAGTGAACGCTGAAGCTTTCTTT | CASSEVVVNAEAFF
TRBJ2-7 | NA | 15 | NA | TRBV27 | TGTGCCAGCAGTTTAAACGGCCTAGCAATCCACGAGCAGTACTTC | CASSLNGLAIHEQYF
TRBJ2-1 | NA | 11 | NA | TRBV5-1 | TGCGCCAGCAGCTTCGGGAATGAGCAGTTCTTC | CASSFGNEQFF
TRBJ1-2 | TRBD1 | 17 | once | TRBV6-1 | TGTGCCAGCAGTGAAGAAAGGGGGCCCCCGGCTAACTATGGCTACACCTTC | CASSEERGPPANYGYTF
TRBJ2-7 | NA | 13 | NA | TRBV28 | TGTGCCAGCAGTTTAGGGCAGGGCTACGAGCAGTACTTC | CASSLGQGYEQYF